This T cell receptor (beta chain) was sequenced in a study of siplizumab effects on memory and regulatory T cells. Libraries were prepared by immunoSEQ multiplex PCR; TCRdb keeps only in-frame clonotypes and omits some of them. The sample contains over 70,000 clones, 70% to 90% of which appear only once. Worth noting for this clone: As yet, its antigen is unknown.

Overall study findings and caveats: Naive T cells appeared more varied than memory cells and looked like key alloresponse contributors. Few alloreactive clones mapped to unstimulated subsets. The mean Treg-derived percentage of mappable alloreactive CD4+ clones was roughly 69% with siplizumab compared with approximately 25% in controls. Tregs proliferating in siplizumab cultures lacked confirmation of their suppressive function.

The length of the CDR3 is 13 residues. V dropped 3 bases and J dropped 1 base, with 4 bases sitting between them. Germline assignment: CDR1 KGHSH and CDR2 LQKENI. The TCR sequence derives from a human donor in good health. The V call is TRBV18, the J call TRBJ1-3; D unresolved. Specimen: CD4+ T cells sorted from blood. The CDR3 DNA reads TGTGCCAGCTCACCCTCTTCTGGAAACACCATATATTTT. Amino acid sequence: CASSPSSGNTIYF.